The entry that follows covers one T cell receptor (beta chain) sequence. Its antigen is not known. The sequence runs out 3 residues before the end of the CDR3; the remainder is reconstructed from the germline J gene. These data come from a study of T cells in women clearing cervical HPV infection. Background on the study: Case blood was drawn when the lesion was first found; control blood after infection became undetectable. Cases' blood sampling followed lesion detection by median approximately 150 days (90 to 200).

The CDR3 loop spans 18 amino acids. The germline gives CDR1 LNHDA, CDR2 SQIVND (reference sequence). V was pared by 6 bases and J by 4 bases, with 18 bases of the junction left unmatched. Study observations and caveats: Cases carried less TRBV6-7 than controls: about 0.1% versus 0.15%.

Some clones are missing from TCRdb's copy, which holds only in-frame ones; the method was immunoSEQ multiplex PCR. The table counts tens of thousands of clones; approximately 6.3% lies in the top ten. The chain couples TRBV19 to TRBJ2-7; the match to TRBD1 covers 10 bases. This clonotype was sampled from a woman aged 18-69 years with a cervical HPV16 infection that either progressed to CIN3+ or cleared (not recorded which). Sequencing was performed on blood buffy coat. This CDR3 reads CASRMGQGISISFYEQYF. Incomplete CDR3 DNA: TGTGCCAGTAGGATGGGACAGGGGATCTCAATCTCTTTTTACGAG. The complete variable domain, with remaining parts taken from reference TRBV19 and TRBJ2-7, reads DGGITQSPKYLFRKEGQNVTLSCEQNLNHDAMYWYRQDPGQGLRLIYYSQIVNDFQKGDIAEGYSVSREKKESFPLTVTSAQKNPTAFYLCASRMGQGISISFYEQYFGPGTRLTVT.